This section outlines one T cell receptor beta chain sequence together with its context. In the study's own analysis: Counts of nucleated cells, estimated from reference gene primer amplification, were obtained. TCRdb's table, derived via immunoSEQ multiplex PCR, lists solely in-frame clones and lacks some. V, J and clone size were drawn from that table, and D and trimming were deduced from the DNA. The top ten hold 2.2% of the sample, which has 290,000 or so clones, approximately 89% seen once. This sample was included in a study of blood T cell repertoires in COVID-19. Study background: The origin of the acute and convalescent COVID-19 samples was the United States, Italy and Spain.

Germline loops: CDR1 SEHNR, CDR2 FQNEAQ (reference sequence). Between the trimmed V and J ends, which lost 6 bases and 2 bases, there was a span of 16 bases. This CDR3 contains 16 residues. The TCR originated in a woman aged 25 to 45 with COVID-19, enrolled during active disease. Sequenced material: peripheral blood. This chain joins TRBV7-9 and TRBJ2-2; D remains unclear. The CDR3 loop is CASSPQRVSNTGELFF. The CDR3 nucleotides are TGTGCCAGCAGTCCTCAAAGAGTCTCAAACACCGGGGAGCTGTTTTTT.